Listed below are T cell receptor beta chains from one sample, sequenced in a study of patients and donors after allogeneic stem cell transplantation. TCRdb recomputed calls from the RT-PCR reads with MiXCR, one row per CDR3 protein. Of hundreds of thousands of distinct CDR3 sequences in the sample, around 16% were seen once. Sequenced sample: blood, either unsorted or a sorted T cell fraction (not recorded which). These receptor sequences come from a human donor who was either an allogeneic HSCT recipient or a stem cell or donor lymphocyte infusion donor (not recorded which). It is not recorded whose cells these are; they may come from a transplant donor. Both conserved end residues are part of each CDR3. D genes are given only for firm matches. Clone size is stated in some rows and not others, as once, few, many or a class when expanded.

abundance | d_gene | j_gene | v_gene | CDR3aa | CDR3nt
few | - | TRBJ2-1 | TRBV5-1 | CASTGTIRDEQFF | TGCGCCAGTACAGGGACAATCAGAGATGAGCAGTTCTTC
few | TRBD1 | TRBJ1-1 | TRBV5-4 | CASSSMGQTGRGEAFF | TGTGCCAGCAGCTCCATGGGACAGACTGGCCGGGGTGAAGCTTTCTTT
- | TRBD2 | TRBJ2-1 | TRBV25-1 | CASSNLAGGQFF | TGTGCCAGCAGTAATCTAGCGGGGGGGCAGTTCTTC
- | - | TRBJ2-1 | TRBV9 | CASSVVASSSYNEQFF | TGTGCCAGCAGCGTGGTTGCTAGCAGCTCCTACAATGAGCAGTTCTTC
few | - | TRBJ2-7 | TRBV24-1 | CATSDLGRPYEQYF | TGTGCCACCAGTGATCTCGGACGGCCCTACGAGCAGTACTTC
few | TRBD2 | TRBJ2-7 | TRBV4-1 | CASSQGSSGYEQYF | TGCGCCAGCAGCCAAGGCTCTAGCGGCTACGAGCAGTACTTC
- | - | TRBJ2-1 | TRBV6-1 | CASSEAGEPSYNEQFF | TGTGCCAGCAGTGAAGCGGGGGAACCCTCCTACAATGAGCAGTTCTTC
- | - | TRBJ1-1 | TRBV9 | CASSPYGTEAFF | TGTGCCAGCAGCCCGTACGGCACTGAAGCTTTCTTT
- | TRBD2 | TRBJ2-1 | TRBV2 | CASSEDWSSGGNEQFF | TGTGCCAGCAGTGAAGATTGGTCTAGCGGGGGTAATGAGCAGTTCTTC
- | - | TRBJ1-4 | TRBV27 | CASSLGMGGKLFF | TGTGCCAGCAGTTTGGGGATGGGGGGAAAACTGTTTTTT
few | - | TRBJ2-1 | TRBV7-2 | CASSLVVGSSGEQFF | TGTGCCAGCAGCTTAGTAGTAGGCAGTTCAGGCGAGCAGTTCTTC
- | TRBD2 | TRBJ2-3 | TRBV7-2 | CASSFRGGGLDTQYF | TGTGCCAGCAGCTTCCGCGGGGGGGGGTTAGATACGCAGTATTTT
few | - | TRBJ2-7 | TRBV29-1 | CSVGWWKSGYEQYF | TGCAGCGTTGGATGGTGGAAATCAGGCTACGAGCAGTACTTC
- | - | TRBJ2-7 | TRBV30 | CAWSSFFRTAYEQYF | TGTGCCTGGAGTTCTTTTTTTCGCACGGCATACGAGCAGTACTTC
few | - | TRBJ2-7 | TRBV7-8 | CASSLVQQNYEGGYF | TGTGCCAGCAGCTTAGTTCAACAGAATTACGAGGGGGGGTACTTC
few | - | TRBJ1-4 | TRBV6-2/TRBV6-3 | CASSPHGQFQGGLFF | TGTGCCAGCAGTCCCCACGGACAGTTCCAAGGAGGGCTGTTTTTT
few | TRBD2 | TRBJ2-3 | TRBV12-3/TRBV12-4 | CASSPSGRAIDTQYF | TGTGCCAGCAGCCCTAGCGGGAGGGCCATAGATACGCAGTATTTT
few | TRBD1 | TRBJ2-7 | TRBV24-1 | CATSDPGQSYEQYF | TGTGCCACCAGTGACCCGGGACAGAGCTACGAGCAGTACTTC
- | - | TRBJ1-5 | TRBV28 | CASSFRRAAYSNQPQHF | TGTGCCAGCAGTTTTAGGCGGGCAGCTTATAGCAATCAGCCCCAGCATTTT
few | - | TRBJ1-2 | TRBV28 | CASSVTGGGKDNYGYTF | TGTGCCAGCAGTGTCACGGGAGGGGGGAAAGATAACTATGGCTACACCTTC
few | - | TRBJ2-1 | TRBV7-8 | CASSLAKLGSYNEQFF | TGTGCCAGCAGCTTAGCGAAATTGGGCTCCTACAATGAGCAGTTCTTC
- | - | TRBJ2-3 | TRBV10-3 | CAINKGTDTQYF | TGTGCCATCAATAAAGGGACAGATACGCAGTATTTT
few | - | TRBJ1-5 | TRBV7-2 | CASSGGGPGSKNQPQHF | TGTGCCAGCAGCGGTGGGGGCCCAGGGTCGAAAAATCAGCCCCAGCATTTT
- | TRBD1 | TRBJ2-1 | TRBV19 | CASSLKTGTGGSEQFF | TGTGCCAGTAGCCTTAAAACCGGGACAGGGGGCAGTGAGCAGTTCTTC
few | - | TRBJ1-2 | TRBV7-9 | CASSPGTLLYGYTF | TGTGCCAGCAGCCCCGGGACACTGCTCTATGGCTACACCTTC
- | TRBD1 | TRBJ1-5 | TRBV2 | CASSGQGAFENQPQHF | TGTGCCAGCAGCGGACAGGGGGCCTTTGAGAATCAGCCCCAGCATTTT
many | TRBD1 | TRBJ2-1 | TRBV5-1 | CASSPGQNNEQFF | TGCGCCAGCAGCCCGGGACAGAACAATGAGCAGTTCTTC
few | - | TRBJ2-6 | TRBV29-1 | CSVEGGANVLTF | TGCAGCGTCGAGGGTGGGGCCAACGTCCTGACTTTC
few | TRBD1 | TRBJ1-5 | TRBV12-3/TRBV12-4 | CASSKDRGRNQPQHF | TGTGCCAGCAGCAAAGACAGGGGCCGCAATCAGCCCCAGCATTTT
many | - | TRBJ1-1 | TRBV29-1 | CSVAPRASNTEAFF | TGCAGCGTTGCCCCGCGGGCGTCGAACACTGAAGCTTTCTTT
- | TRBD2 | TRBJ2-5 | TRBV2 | CASRWTASGGQETQYF | TGTGCCAGCAGATGGACGGCTAGCGGGGGCCAAGAGACCCAGTACTTC
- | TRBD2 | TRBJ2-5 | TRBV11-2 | CASSPVGLAGGQETQYF | TGTGCCAGCAGCCCGGTCGGGCTAGCGGGAGGCCAAGAGACCCAGTACTTC
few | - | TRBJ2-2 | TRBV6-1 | CASSGRVGHSAGELFF | TGTGCCAGCAGTGGAAGGGTGGGGCATAGCGCCGGGGAGCTGTTTTTT
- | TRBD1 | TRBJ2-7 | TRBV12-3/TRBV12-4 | CASSSNRHRGEQYF | TGTGCCAGCAGTTCCAACCGCCACAGGGGCGAGCAGTACTTC
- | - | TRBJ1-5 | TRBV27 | CASSLSGRGHNQPQHF | TGTGCCAGCAGTTTATCTGGCAGGGGACATAATCAGCCCCAGCATTTT
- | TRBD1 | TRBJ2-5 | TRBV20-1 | CSVARSTGEETQYF | TGCAGTGTCGCGCGCAGTACAGGGGAAGAGACCCAGTACTTC
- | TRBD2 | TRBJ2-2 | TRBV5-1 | CASSNPATSGRRGTGELFF | TGCGCCAGCAGCAACCCTGCGACTAGCGGGAGGCGAGGAACCGGGGAGCTGTTTTTT
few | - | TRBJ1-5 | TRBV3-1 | CASSRERRDSNQPQHF | TGTGCCAGCAGCCGAGAAAGACGAGATAGCAATCAGCCCCAGCATTTT
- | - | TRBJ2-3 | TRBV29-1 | CSVSGRGIDTQYF | TGCAGCGTTAGTGGACGGGGGATAGATACGCAGTATTTT
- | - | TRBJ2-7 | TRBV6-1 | CASSTTRWGPYEQYF | TGTGCCAGCAGTACCACAAGGTGGGGCCCCTACGAGCAGTACTTC
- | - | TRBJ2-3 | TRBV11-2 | CASSFSRAPDTQYF | TGTGCCAGCAGCTTCTCCAGGGCCCCAGATACGCAGTATTTT
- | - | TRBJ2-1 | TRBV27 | CASSFRGVDLNEQFF | TGTGCCAGCAGTTTTAGGGGAGTCGACCTGAATGAGCAGTTCTTC
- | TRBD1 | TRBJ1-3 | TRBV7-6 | CASSTSQGQRNTIYF | TGTGCCAGCAGCACTAGCCAGGGACAGCGAAACACCATATATTTT
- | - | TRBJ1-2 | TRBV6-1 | CASTGVKVSNYGYTF | TGTGCCAGCACGGGTGTAAAGGTCTCTAACTATGGCTACACCTTC
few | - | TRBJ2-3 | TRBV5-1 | CASSYNPHTDTQYF | TGCGCCAGCAGCTACAACCCACACACAGATACGCAGTATTTT
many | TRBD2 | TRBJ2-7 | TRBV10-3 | CAISGLAGGSGPSEQYF | TGTGCCATCAGTGGACTAGCGGGAGGGTCCGGCCCTAGCGAGCAGTACTTC
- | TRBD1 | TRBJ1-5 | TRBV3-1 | CASSQGRDRIPQHF | TGTGCCAGCAGCCAAGGACGGGACAGAATTCCCCAGCATTTT
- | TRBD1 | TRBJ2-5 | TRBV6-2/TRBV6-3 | CASSRDRGHQETQYF | TGTGCCAGCAGTAGGGACAGGGGCCACCAAGAGACCCAGTACTTC
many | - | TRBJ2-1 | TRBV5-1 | CASSLAQRLYNEQFF | TGCGCCAGCAGCTTGGCACAGCGATTATACAATGAGCAGTTCTTC
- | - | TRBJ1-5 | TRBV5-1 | CASSTGPNRPQHF | TGCGCCAGCAGCACAGGTCCGAATAGGCCCCAGCATTTT
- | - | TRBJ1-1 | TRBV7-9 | CASSLSGETEAFF | TGTGCCAGCAGCTTATCGGGGGAAACTGAAGCTTTCTTT
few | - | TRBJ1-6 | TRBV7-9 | CASSLRGVENSPLHF | TGTGCCAGCAGCTTAAGGGGAGTTGAAAATTCACCCCTCCACTTT
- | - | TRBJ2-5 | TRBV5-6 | CASSLQGGPGTQYF | TGTGCCAGCAGCCTACAGGGAGGGCCGGGGACCCAGTACTTC
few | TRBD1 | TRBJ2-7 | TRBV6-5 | CASSYSTGKSYEQYF | TGTGCCAGCAGTTACTCGACAGGGAAATCCTACGAGCAGTACTTC
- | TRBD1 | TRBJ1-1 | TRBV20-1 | CSARTSQGMNTEAFF | TGCAGTGCTAGAACCTCACAGGGGATGAACACTGAAGCTTTCTTT
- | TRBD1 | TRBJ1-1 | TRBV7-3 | CASSKTGDRTEAFF | TGTGCCAGCAGCAAAACAGGGGATCGGACTGAAGCTTTCTTT
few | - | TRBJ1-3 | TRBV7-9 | CASSTDIPSGNTIYF | TGTGCCAGCAGCACCGACATCCCCTCTGGAAACACCATATATTTT
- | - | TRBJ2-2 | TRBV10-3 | CAIRDPGDTGELFF | TGTGCCATCAGAGATCCAGGGGACACCGGGGAGCTGTTTTTT
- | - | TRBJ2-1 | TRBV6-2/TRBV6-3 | CASRPTSSSYNEQFF | TGTGCCAGCAGACCCACCTCAAGCTCCTACAATGAGCAGTTCTTC